Ten or more counts support the clone carrying this T cell receptor beta chain. The antigen is not known. This entry is derived from a study of cytomegalovirus exposure and HLA in healthy donors. Study results and limitations: A previous analysis found most TCR beta V segments productive roughly 90% or roughly 30% of the time.

This CDR3 comprises 11 residues. V was clipped by 2 bases and J by 9 bases, with 8 bases between them. CDR1 and CDR2 from the germline V gene are SGHDT and YYEEEE. The PCR made use of 60 Vbeta and 13 Jbeta primers. Generated by immunoSEQ multiplex PCR, the TCRdb table keeps only in-frame clones and is missing some. In the table there are approximately 100,000 clones, about four fifths of which are singletons. Material: PBMCs. This rearrangement joins TRBV5-6 to TRBJ1-1, with a possible D match to TRBD1 (6 bases). The sequence was collected from a human donor in good health. The CDR3 reads CASSFGQQAFF. Here the CDR3 DNA reads TGTGCCAGCAGCTTCGGACAGCAAGCTTTCTTT.